The T cell receptor (beta chain) under discussion was sequenced for a study of T cell responses to AZD1222 COVID-19 vaccine. In regard to this clone: Its antigen remains unidentified.

Study-level findings and limits: Seropositivity was recorded at baseline in only 5 or 6 AZD1222 recipients. In all cases, repertoires were sampled only after the peak T cell response. Dominant CD4 TCR responses targeted spike regions 160-218 and 743-854.

Unmatched junction bases numbered 7, after V lost 5 bases and J lost 5 bases. Germline assignment: CDR1 LNHDA and CDR2 SQIVND (reference sequence). This CDR3 has 17 amino acids. The protocol was immunoSEQ multiplex PCR, while the TCRdb copy is restricted to in-frame clones and leaves out a portion. The data hold around 78,000 clones, with roughly 87% observed a single time. This receptor was identified in an adult in good health. This sequence joins TRBV19 and TRBJ2-2; TRBD2 aligns across 14 bases. Sample: peripheral blood, taken on day 0 of AZD1222 vaccination. The CDR3 bases are TGTGCCAGTAGTTCCGGGACTAGCGGGAGCGGTACCGGGGAGCTGTTTTTT. Translating it yields CASSSGTSGSGTGELFF.